This T cell receptor (beta chain) comes out of a study of cytomegalovirus exposure and HLA in healthy donors. Study-level information: Among about 179 million T cells, an earlier analysis found roughly 120 million unique TCR beta sequences. The study's early data release held 80 million to 95 million unique TCRs from HLA-typed donors. Study results and caveats: The authors confirmed in vitro that three CMV-associated chains were specific for CMV antigens.

A word on this clone: Its antigen is undetermined.

Use of 60 Vbeta and 13 Jbeta primers characterized the PCR. Using immunoSEQ multiplex PCR, the repertoire was profiled, and TCRdb retains in-frame clones only, with some absent. This table holds about 140,000 clones, roughly 65% found once. Healthy donors of bone marrow made up the group. Germline-derived CDR1 and CDR2 are MGHRA and YSYEKL. The V and J ends lost 0 bases and 2 bases respectively, with 11 bases between them. This CDR3 is built from 16 residues. The V call is TRBV4-1, the J call TRBJ2-1, with D unresolved. Sequencing was done on a sample of PBMCs. This clonotype originated in a woman aged 30 to 39 in good health and CMV-seronegative. CDR3 amino acids: CASSQDPPTAYNEQFF. The CDR3 DNA is TGCGCCAGCAGCCAAGATCCGCCCACAGCCTACAATGAGCAGTTCTTC.